Below are 25 T cell receptor beta chains sequenced from a single sample in a study of T cells in Graves' hyperthyroidism and ophthalmopathy. Regions amplified from RNA transcripts were the TCR beta CDR3 regions. Primed by the HTBI set, a first-round RT-PCR was run on the TCR CDR3. TCRdb re-analysed the multiplex PCR reads in MiXCR, keeping a single row per CDR3 protein. The data show around 99,000 distinct CDR3 sequences, about 15% seen once. Sequencing was done on a sample of blood. These receptors all stem from a woman in her forties or fifties with Graves' hyperthyroidism.

J is TRBJ1-1 and V is TRBV19, with D perhaps matching TRBD1 (5 bases). The CDR3 runs 17 residues. Germline CDR1 LNHDA, CDR2 SQIVND (reference sequence). V was cut by 6 bases and J by 1 base, with 21 bases left in between. Here the CDR3 reads CASRSPGTAIPNTEAFF. CDR3 nucleotide sequence: TGTGCCAGTAGAAGTCCCGGGACCGCTATTCCGAACACTGAAGCTTTCTTT.

This clonotype is deemed medium-sized. The V gene is TRBV20-1, the J gene TRBJ2-1, with D uncertain. Germline V lookup: CDR1 DFQATT, CDR2 SNEGSKA (reference sequence). V shed 4 bases and J shed 0 bases, with 13 bases lying between them. This CDR3 is built from 15 residues. The CDR3 here is CSATDGQSSYNEQFF. CDR3 nucleotides: TGCAGTGCTACGGACGGTCAGAGCTCCTACAATGAGCAGTTCTTC.

The V gene is TRBV27, the J gene TRBJ2-1, with D hard to call. From germline, CDR1 is MNHEY and CDR2 SMNVEV (reference sequence). The V end was cut by 0 bases, the J end by 4 bases, with 13 bases between. CDR3 length equals 16 residues. The CDR3 is CASSLSGNPTYNEQFF. CDR3 DNA sequence: TGTGCCAGCAGTTTATCTGGCAACCCTACTTACAATGAGCAGTTCTTC.

The sample holds many counts of this clonotype. The chain uses TRBV11-2 and TRBJ2-6; D is possibly TRBD2 (6 bases). This CDR3 contains 21 residues. The germline V and J ends were trimmed by 1 base and 1 base, with 23 bases remaining between them. Germline-derived CDR1 and CDR2 are SGHAT and FQNNGV. CDR3 sequence (DNA): TGTGCCAGCAGCTTAGTGGGAAGACTAATTTTGACTAGGTCTGGGGCCAACGTCCTGACTTTC. This gives the protein CASSLVGRLILTRSGANVLTF. The whole variable domain, remainder taken from reference TRBV11-2 and TRBJ2-6, is EAGVAQSPRYKIIEKRQSVAFWCNPISGHATLYWYQQILGQGPKLLIQFQNNGVVDDSQLPKDRFSAERLKGVDSTLKIQPAKLEDSAVYLCASSLVGRLILTRSGANVLTFGAGSRLTVL.

This clonotype was seen many times. V is TRBV18 and J is TRBJ1-1; unclear D gene. V was trimmed by 3 bases and J by 0 bases, leaving 8 bases between them. From germline, CDR1 is KGHSH and CDR2 LQKENI. CDR3 size: 14 residues. The CDR3, as DNA: TGTGCCAGCTCACCGTCAGCGATGAACACTGAAGCTTTCTTT. Amino acid sequence: CASSPSAMNTEAFF.

This clonotype has at least ten counts. The genes are TRBV20-1 and TRBJ1-5; tentatively, D is TRBD1 (5 bases). This CDR3 contains 13 residues. Deletions cut 3 bases from V and 4 bases from J, with 10 bases between. Germline V gene lookup returns CDR1 DFQATT and CDR2 SNEGSKA (reference sequence). CDR3 residues: CSASRDGNQPQHF. The CDR3 region has the DNA TGCAGTGCTAGTAGGGACGGGAATCAGCCCCAGCATTTT.

As for this clonotype: A much more abundant neighbour one base away suggests this may be a read error. V usage is TRBV12-5 and J usage is TRBJ1-2; a possible D gene is TRBD1 (6 bases). V was clipped by 7 bases and J by 6 bases, with 18 bases between them. Germline-derived CDR1 and CDR2 are LGHNT and FRNRAP. This CDR3 contains 14 residues. DNA of the CDR3: TGTGCTAGTGATACCCGGACAGAGGACCATGGCTACACCTTC. It yields the protein CASDTRTEDHGYTF.

This clonotype was seen ten or more times. The J gene is TRBJ1-4, the V gene TRBV12-3 or TRBV12-4; unclear D gene. The CDR3 is 15 amino acids. Trimming removed 5 bases at V and 3 bases at J, with 13 bases between. This CDR3 is CASSGRELSNEKLFF. The DNA for the CDR3 is TGTGCCAGCAGTGGCCGAGAGCTTTCTAATGAAAAACTGTTTTTT.

The chain combines TRBV28 with TRBJ2-7, with D perhaps assigned TRBD1 or TRBD2 (5 bases each). CDR3 length: 11 amino acids. V lost 6 bases, J lost 9 bases, and 12 bases lay in between. Germline CDR1 and CDR2: MDHEN and SYDVKM. The CDR3 loop is CASSKKGRQYF. CDR3 DNA sequence: TGTGCCAGCAGCAAGAAGGGGAGGCAGTACTTC. The full variable domain, in which reference TRBV28 and TRBJ2-7 provide the parts outside the CDR3, is DVKVTQSSRYLVKRTGEKVFLECVQDMDHENMFWYRQDPGLGLRLIYFSYDVKMKEKGDIPEGYSVSREKKERFSLILESASTNQTSMYLCASSKKGRQYFGPGTRLTVT.

To note about this clonotype: This may stem from a read error, because a much larger clone lies one nucleotide away. The V call is TRBV28, the J call TRBJ2-4; 11 bases agree with TRBD2. Germline V lookup: CDR1 MDHEN, CDR2 SYDVKM. The CDR3 runs to 16 residues. CDR3 residues: CASSFSGREAKNTQYF. The CDR3 region has the DNA TGTGCCAGCAGCTTTAGCGGGAGGGAAGCCAAAAACACTCAGTACTTC.

Many counts were recorded for this clonotype. J is TRBJ1-1 and V is TRBV5-1, with 7 bases aligning to TRBD1. The CDR3 is 14 residues long. The trim removed 4 bases at V and 2 bases at J, leaving 5 bases unmatched. Germline V gives CDR1 SGHRS, CDR2 YFSETQ. The CDR3 bases are TGCGCCAGCAGCCCGACAGGGCCCAACACTGAAGCTTTCTTT. This gives the protein CASSPTGPNTEAFF. Using reference TRBV5-1 and TRBJ1-1 for the parts outside the CDR3, the full variable domain is KAGVTQTPRYLIKTRGQQVTLSCSPISGHRSVSWYQQTPGQGLQFLFEYFSETQRNKGNFPGRFSGRQFSNSRSEMNVSTLELGDSALYLCASSPTGPNTEAFFGQGTRLTVV.

In its sample, this clonotype was seen many times. The chain recombines TRBV3-1 with TRBJ2-7, with a possible D match to TRBD2 (5 bases). This CDR3 has 14 residues. Trimming shortened V by 4 bases and J by 6 bases, and 16 bases separated the two germline ends. Germline V gives CDR1 LGHDT, CDR2 YNNKEL (reference sequence). CDR3 DNA sequence: TGTGCCAGCAGCCCTAAACGGAGAGGGCTCGAGCAGTACGTC. Translating gives CASSPKRRGLEQYV.

The CDR3 sequence: CASSQGGAGGGREQFF. The CDR3 DNA reads TGTGCCAGCAGCCAAGGAGGAGCGGGAGGTGGGCGTGAGCAGTTCTTC. This chain joins TRBV3-1 and TRBJ2-1, with 9 bases lining up with TRBD2. Trimming at V came to 1 base and at J to 9 bases, leaving 10 bases not matched to a gene. The germline CDR1 and CDR2 sequences are LGHDT and YNNKEL (reference sequence). The CDR3 extends over 16 amino acids.

This clonotype came up many times. The gene calls are TRBV5-4 and TRBJ2-1, with a weak D call TRBD2 (6 bases). Germline-derived CDR1 and CDR2 are SGHNT and YYREEE (reference sequence). V dropped 4 bases and J dropped 7 bases, with 24 bases sitting between them. CDR3 size: 17 residues. CDR3 DNA: TGTGCCAGCAGCGCCTTCCTAACGGGAGTTGATACGAATGAGCAGTTCTTC. Its protein is CASSAFLTGVDTNEQFF.

This clonotype has a handful of counts. The J gene is TRBJ2-1, the V gene TRBV29-1, with 15 bases identical to TRBD2. With 7 bases clipped from V and 6 bases from J, the junction kept 7 bases outside the gene matches. The CDR3 runs to 15 residues. Germline V gives CDR1 SQVTM, CDR2 ANQGSEA. The CDR3 nucleotides read TGCAGCGCTACTCCGGGACTAGCGGGGGGCAATGAGCAGTTCTTC. It yields the protein CSATPGLAGGNEQFF.

In its sample, this clonotype was seen many times. The V and J genes are TRBV5-1 and TRBJ1-1; D remains unclear. The CDR3 sequence is 14 residues long. Germline assignment: CDR1 SGHRS and CDR2 YFSETQ. V was pared by 5 bases and J by 1 base, with 12 bases between. The CDR3 region is CASSYGSRNTEAFF. CDR3 nucleotide sequence: TGCGCCAGCAGTTATGGCAGTAGGAACACTGAAGCTTTCTTT.

This clonotype was counted many times. The chain is built from TRBV7-8 and TRBJ2-5, with 13 bases fitting TRBD2. The germline V gene encodes CDR1 SGHVS and CDR2 FQNEAQ. CDR3 length: 14 residues. Trimming took 7 bases from V and 5 from J; bases not matched to a gene: 4. The CDR3 bases are TGTGCCAGCACCCTGACTAGCGGGAGGGAGACCCAGTACTTC. It translates to CASTLTSGRETQYF.

The table lists this clonotype with many counts. The CDR3 DNA sequence: TGTGCCAGCAGTAACAGGGGGAACCAGAGACATCAGCCCCAGCATTTT. Translated: CASSNRGNQRHQPQHF. V gene TRBV28 combines with J gene TRBJ1-5; TRBD1 aligns across 8 bases. CDR1 MDHEN and CDR2 SYDVKM come from the germline V gene. This CDR3 region has 16 residues. Losses at the gene ends were 5 bases for V and 5 bases for J; bases not matched to a gene: 11.

Ten or more counts support this clonotype. The gene calls are TRBV7-9 and TRBJ2-5; 9 bases are a match to TRBD2. Losses at the gene ends were 4 bases for V and 7 bases for J; bases not matched to a gene: 16. CDR1 SEHNR and CDR2 FQNEAQ come from the germline V gene (reference sequence). The CDR3 contains 17 residues. The CDR3 sequence is CASSSPLLAGPAGTQYF. CDR3 nucleotides: TGTGCCAGCAGCTCACCATTGCTAGCGGGACCAGCTGGGACCCAGTACTTC.

This clonotype was seen more than once but under ten times. The chain is built from TRBV7-8 and TRBJ1-2; 12 nucleotides agree with TRBD1. The junction had 5 bases not matched to a gene; V was cut back by 5 bases and J by 7 bases. The germline V gene encodes CDR1 SGHVS and CDR2 FQNEAQ. The CDR3 loop spans 14 amino acids. CDR3 coding DNA: TGTGCCAGCAGCGACGGGACAGGGGGCTTTGGCTACACCTTC. Its protein is CASSDGTGGFGYTF.

This clonotype came up many times. This chain joins TRBV28 and TRBJ2-4; 7 positions agree with TRBD1. Losses at the gene ends were 3 bases for V and 0 bases for J; bases not matched to a gene: 5. Germline V CDR1 and CDR2: MDHEN, SYDVKM. The CDR3 covers 16 residues. Written as DNA, the CDR3 is TGTGCCAGCAGTTTCGGGACAGTTCTAGCCAAAAACATTCAGTACTTC. As protein: CASSFGTVLAKNIQYF. Full variable domain (missing parts from reference TRBV28 and TRBJ2-4): DVKVTQSSRYLVKRTGEKVFLECVQDMDHENMFWYRQDPGLGLRLIYFSYDVKMKEKGDIPEGYSVSREKKERFSLILESASTNQTSMYLCASSFGTVLAKNIQYFGAGTRLSVL.

This sequence joins TRBV10-3 and TRBJ2-2; D is unresolved. V gave up 5 bases and J gave up 5 bases, with 9 bases separating them. The CDR3 has 13 residues. Germline CDR1 reads ENHRY; CDR2 reads SYGVKD. The CDR3 DNA follows: TGTGCCATCAGTAAACCCGAGACCGGGGAGCTGTTTTTT. Protein sequence: CAISKPETGELFF.

In this sample, this clonotype turned up a few times. The chain's CDR3 is CASSLEGGINIQYF. The CDR3 nucleotides are TGTGCCAGCAGTTTGGAGGGAGGGATAAACATTCAGTACTTC. V is TRBV12-3 or TRBV12-4 and J is TRBJ2-4, with 7 nucleotides matching TRBD2. V lost 3 bases and J lost 6; bases outside the gene matches: 5. The CDR3 consists of 14 residues.

This sequence joins TRBV6-1 and TRBJ2-7; 8 bases line up with TRBD2. Germline V gene data show CDR1 as MNHNS and CDR2 as SASEGT. The CDR3 has 14 residues. The ends lost 5 bases at V and 6 bases at J; junction bases unmatched: 9. The CDR3 loop reads CASSPAGTSAEQYV. Here the CDR3 DNA reads TGTGCCAGCAGTCCCGCCGGGACTAGTGCCGAGCAGTACGTC.

CDR3 amino acids: CASSLQDRGSDSYGYTF. The CDR3 DNA reads as TGTGCCAGCAGTTTACAAGATCGAGGCAGCGATTCCTATGGCTACACCTTC. The chain recombines TRBV12-3 or TRBV12-4 with TRBJ1-2; D is unresolved. With 2 bases removed from V and 4 bases from J, the gap between germline ends came to 20 bases. The CDR3 loop spans 17 amino acids.